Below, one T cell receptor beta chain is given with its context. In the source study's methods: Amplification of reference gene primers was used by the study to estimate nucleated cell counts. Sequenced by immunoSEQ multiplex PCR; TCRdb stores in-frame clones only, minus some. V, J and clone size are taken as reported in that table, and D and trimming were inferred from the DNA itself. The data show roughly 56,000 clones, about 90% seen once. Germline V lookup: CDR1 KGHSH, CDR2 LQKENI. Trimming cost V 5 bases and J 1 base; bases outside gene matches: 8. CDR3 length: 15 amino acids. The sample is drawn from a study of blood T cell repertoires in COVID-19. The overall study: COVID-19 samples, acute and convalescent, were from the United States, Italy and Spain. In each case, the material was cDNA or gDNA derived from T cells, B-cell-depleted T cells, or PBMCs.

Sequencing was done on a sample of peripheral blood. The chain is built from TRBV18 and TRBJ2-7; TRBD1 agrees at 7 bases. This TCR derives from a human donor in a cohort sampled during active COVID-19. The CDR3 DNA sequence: TGTGCCAGCTCAGAAGACAGGGTCAGGTCCTACGAGCAGTACTTC. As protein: CASSEDRVRSYEQYF.